This TCR beta chain appears in the sequencing data of a study of neurological immune-mediated disorders. In the study overall: Of the approximately 34 patients with multiple sclerosis, roughly 30 had relapsing-remitting MS, whereas the remaining 3 had secondary progressive MS.

MiXCR was run by TCRdb on the 5' RACE reads, yielding one entry per CDR3 protein. The sample holds about 88,000 distinct CDR3 sequences, roughly 4% seen once. This clonotype was seen many times. Antigen specificity is unknown. The germline CDR1 and CDR2 sequences are DFQATT and SNEGSKA (reference sequence). CDR3 length: 13 amino acids. Trimming removed 2 bases from V and 1 base from J, with 6 bases in between. Notes on the study in general: Among 34 multiple sclerosis patients, phylogenetic grouping put the repertoires of 18 into a single related-CDR3 cluster, a possible signature. Private repertoires in all groups were suggested by the absence of shared CDR3 amino acid sequences among expanded clones across subjects. Multiple sclerosis was found to have the least TCR clonal expansion, below healthy controls, and HTLV-1-associated myelopathy the most.

The receptor was isolated from a woman under 30 with multiple sclerosis. The chain recombines TRBV20-1 with TRBJ2-1; D gene uncertain. The sample was PBMCs. The CDR3 region is CSARKVSYNEQFF. The CDR3, as DNA: TGCAGTGCTAGAAAGGTGTCCTACAATGAGCAGTTCTTC.